A selection of T cell receptor beta chains follows, all from one sample in a study of beta chain features in type 1 diabetes. Libraries were prepared by immunoSEQ multiplex PCR; TCRdb keeps only in-frame clonotypes and omits some of them. Of a few hundred thousand clones listed, over 10% are singletons. Sequenced: naive CD4+ T cells from blood. The receptors shown here come from a woman aged 18-29 years with type 1 diabetes. Both conserved end residues are part of each CDR3. Each record gives: V gene, D gene, J gene, clone size, CDR3 DNA, CDR3 protein. D genes are given only for firm matches. Clone size is shown for a subset of rows, as once, few, many or a class of expanded clone.

TRBV15	NA	TRBJ2-3	NA	TGTGCCACCAGCAGGCCGGGGAACACAGATACGCAGTATTTT	CATSRPGNTDTQYF
TRBV7-9	TRBD1	TRBJ1-1	NA	TGTGCCAGCAGCTTAGGCGACAGGGGTGGGGCTGAAGCTTTCTTT	CASSLGDRGGAEAFF
TRBV6-5	NA	TRBJ1-2	NA	TGTGCCAGCAGTTACTCGAACAGTGCCTATGGCTACACCTTC	CASSYSNSAYGYTF
TRBV4-3	NA	TRBJ1-1	NA	TGCGCCAGCAGCGTAAACCCCAGGGTCGTCACTGAAGCTTTCTTT	CASSVNPRVVTEAFF
TRBV15	TRBD2	TRBJ2-4	NA	TGTGCCACCAGCGAAGGACTAGCGGGGGCAGCCAAAAACATTCAGTACTTC	CATSEGLAGAAKNIQYF
TRBV9	NA	TRBJ1-1	NA	TGTGCCAGCAGCGCTTACCAGGCGACTGAAGCTTTCTTT	CASSAYQATEAFF
TRBV15	TRBD1	TRBJ2-1	NA	TGTGCCACCAGCCCTCGACAGGGTTTCCATGAGCAGTTCTTC	CATSPRQGFHEQFF
TRBV11-2	NA	TRBJ2-1	few	TGTGCCAGCAGCTTACTCCTAGCGAAGTACAATGAGCAGTTCTTC	CASSLLLAKYNEQFF
TRBV29-1	NA	TRBJ2-3	few	TGCAGCGCGAAGACAAGGCTCACAGATACGCAGTATTTT	CSAKTRLTDTQYF
TRBV11-1	NA	TRBJ2-7	NA	TGTGCCAGCAGCCTCAGGGATAGCAAAGTCTACGAGCAGTACTTC	CASSLRDSKVYEQYF
TRBV5-6	NA	TRBJ2-7	few	TGTGCCAGCAGCTTGGAGGGGTATGGGCGTATAACCTACGAGCAGTACTTC	CASSLEGYGRITYEQYF